These 26 T cell receptor beta chains share one sample of origin, sequenced in a study of control samples from healthy donors and cancer patients. Clones were sequenced by immunoSEQ multiplex PCR, and TCRdb holds only the in-frame ones, with some missing. This sample has 85,000 to 95,000 clones, with roughly nine tenths found just once. Sequencing was done on a sample of blood. Receptors originate from a woman aged 30 to 39 in good health.

This clone came up a few times. The chain joins TRBV18 to TRBJ1-5; 7 bases agree with TRBD1. The CDR3 has 15 amino acids. V was clipped by 5 bases and J by 5 bases; unmatched bases: 9. Germline CDR1 and CDR2: KGHSH and LQKENI. The CDR3 loop is CASSAQGPGDQPQHF. CDR3 nucleotides: TGTGCCAGCTCAGCACAGGGGCCTGGGGATCAGCCCCAGCATTTT. The full variable domain, completed using reference TRBV18 and TRBJ1-5, is NAGVMQNPRHLVRRRGQEARLRCSPMKGHSHVYWYRQLPEEGLKFMVYLQKENIIDESGMPKERFSAEFPKEGPSILRIQQVVRGDSAAYFCASSAQGPGDQPQHFGDGTRLSIL.

The genes are TRBV29-1 and TRBJ1-2, with 9 bases that match TRBD1. CDR1 is SQVTM, CDR2 ANQGSEA, per germline. The CDR3 is 15 residues long. With 6 bases clipped from V and 2 bases from J, the junction kept 10 bases outside the gene matches. In nucleotides, the CDR3 is TGCAGCGTCCCTGGTACCGGGACAGGGAACTATGGCTACACCTTC. It specifies CSVPGTGTGNYGYTF.

This sequence joins TRBV7-9 and TRBJ1-1; D remains unclear. The CDR3 runs to 14 residues. Trimming removed 2 bases at V and 11 bases at J, with 18 bases between. Germline V gene sequence: CDR1 SEHNR, CDR2 FQNEAQ (reference sequence). The CDR3 loop is CASSLYGPQVGAFF. In DNA, the CDR3 is TGTGCCAGCAGCTTATACGGGCCCCAGGTAGGGGCTTTCTTT.

This sequence joins TRBV19 and TRBJ1-3; D ambiguous. This CDR3 is built from 14 residues. Germline lookup yields CDR1 LNHDA and CDR2 SQIVND (reference sequence). The V and J ends lost 7 bases and 0 bases respectively, with 10 bases between them. The CDR3 loop is CASILSSSGNTIYF. The CDR3, as DNA: TGTGCCAGTATTTTATCGTCCTCTGGAAACACCATATATTTT.

This chain uses TRBV6-5 with TRBJ2-5, with D perhaps matching TRBD2 (5 bases). CDR3 length: 14 residues. Germline assignment: CDR1 MNHEY and CDR2 SVGAGI. V was cut by 7 bases and J by 3 bases, with 15 bases left in between. In DNA, the CDR3 is TGTGCCAGCATGAAGGAGGTACTGAAAGAGACCCAGTACTTC. Translating gives CASMKEVLKETQYF.

This rearrangement joins TRBV7-3 to TRBJ2-3; 8 bases are a match to TRBD2. Germline CDR1 and CDR2: SGHTA and FQGTGA. The V segment lost 5 bases and the J segment 4 bases; nucleotides outside the gene matches: 11. The CDR3 length is 16 residues. CDR3 residues: CASSQNSGVISDTQYF. The CDR3 DNA sequence: TGTGCCAGCAGCCAGAATAGCGGGGTAATTTCAGATACGCAGTATTTT.

This chain connects TRBV2 to TRBJ2-1; no firm D call. CDR1 is SNHLY, CDR2 FYNNEI, per germline. Trimming took 10 bases from V and 7 from J, leaving 14 bases between them. The CDR3 runs 12 residues. This chain's CDR3 is CATRAWVNEQFF. CDR3 bases: TGTGCCACCCGGGCGTGGGTGAATGAGCAGTTCTTC.

This clone has more than one count but fewer than ten. The chain employs TRBV28 and TRBJ1-3; D might be TRBD1 (6 bases). This CDR3 has 18 residues. Deletions cut 5 bases from V and 1 base from J, with 21 bases between. Per the germline V gene, CDR1 is MDHEN and CDR2 is SYDVKM. CDR3 DNA: TGTGCCAGCAGTGTAACCTCGCTCGGAACAGGGTCTGGAAACACCATATATTTT. Its protein product is CASSVTSLGTGSGNTIYF.

The chain has TRBV2 and TRBJ1-1, with D possibly being TRBD1 (5 bases). This CDR3 has 14 amino acids. Trimming stripped 7 bases from V and 5 bases from J, with 17 bases between. The germline gives CDR1 SNHLY, CDR2 FYNNEI. The CDR3 here is CASTAQGLGTEAFF. As DNA, the CDR3 is TGTGCCAGCACAGCGCAGGGTCTAGGGACTGAAGCTTTCTTT.

The chain combines TRBV25-1 with TRBJ1-1; 10 nucleotides agree with TRBD1. This CDR3 comprises 17 residues. The V segment lost 7 bases and the J segment 0 bases; nucleotides outside the gene matches: 11. The germline V gene has CDR1 MGHDK and CDR2 SYGVNS. As DNA, the CDR3 is TGTGCCAGCACCCATTCCGGGACAGGGGATCTGAACACTGAAGCTTTCTTT. The encoded protein is CASTHSGTGDLNTEAFF.

The J gene is TRBJ2-7, the V gene TRBV5-1; 8 nucleotides match TRBD1. Looked up from germline, CDR1 is SGHRS and CDR2 is YFSETQ. The CDR3 contains 16 residues. V lost 4 bases to trimming and J lost 5 bases; unmatched junction nucleotides: 14. The CDR3 here is CASSRGLDRAIHEQYF. As DNA, the CDR3 is TGCGCCAGCAGCCGGGGTTTGGACAGGGCGATTCACGAGCAGTACTTC.

The chain uses TRBV25-1 and TRBJ1-1; no definite D call. CDR3 length equals 15 residues. Per germline, CDR1 MGHDK and CDR2 SYGVNS. The ends were cut back, 4 bases at V and 1 base at J, with 13 bases in the middle. The CDR3: CASSALDGSNTEAFF. The CDR3 nucleotides are TGTGCCAGCAGTGCCTTGGACGGCTCGAACACTGAAGCTTTCTTT.

In the case of this clone: The same CDR3 also results from other DNA sequences found in this sample. The rearrangement uses TRBV3-1 (or the pseudogene TRBV3-2) and TRBJ2-1; TRBD1 aligns across 7 bases. J lost 1 base, V lost 0 bases, and 6 bases had no gene match. Germline V gene sequence: CDR1 LGHDT, CDR2 YNNKEL (reference sequence). This CDR3 is built from 17 residues. CDR3: CASSQEGGRGSYNEQFF. The DNA of the CDR3 is TGTGCCAGCAGCCAAGAAGGGGGCCGGGGTTCCTACAATGAGCAGTTCTTC.

The rearrangement uses TRBV3-1 (or the pseudogene TRBV3-2) and TRBJ1-5, with D tentatively TRBD1 (6 bases). V shed 3 bases and J shed 4 bases, with 13 bases lying between them. Germline values: CDR1 LGHDT, CDR2 YNNKEL (reference sequence). The CDR3 is 15 amino acids. The CDR3 spells CASSQFPQGNQPQHF. DNA of the CDR3: TGTGCCAGCAGCCAGTTCCCGCAGGGGAATCAGCCCCAGCATTTT.

V is TRBV28 and J is TRBJ2-7; maybe TRBD2 (7 bases). Trimming removed 5 bases at V and 3 bases at J, with 23 bases between. The CDR3 extends over 17 amino acids. Germline V gives CDR1 MDHEN, CDR2 SYDVKM. CDR3 in amino acids: CASSPRPEGGFGYEQYF. The CDR3 nucleotides are TGTGCCAGCAGTCCTCGACCGGAGGGGGGGTTCGGCTACGAGCAGTACTTC.

This chain uses TRBV9 with TRBJ1-5, with D hard to call. V dropped 0 bases and J dropped 2 bases, with 9 bases sitting between them. The CDR3 covers 15 residues. Germline V lookup: CDR1 SGDLS, CDR2 YYNGEE. The CDR3 loop reads CASSVGVQGNQPQHF. The CDR3 nucleotides read TGTGCCAGCAGCGTAGGCGTGCAGGGCAATCAGCCCCAGCATTTT.

V and J are TRBV30 and TRBJ1-5; D gene uncertain. Per the germline V gene, CDR1 is GTSNPN and CDR2 is SVGIG (reference sequence). V dropped 7 bases and J dropped 7 bases, with 17 bases sitting between them. The CDR3 consists of 13 residues. The CDR3 region has the DNA TGTGCCTTGGGCGACATCATGGGGCAGCCCCAGCATTTT. Its translation is CALGDIMGQPQHF.

This clone was observed a few times. The V call is TRBV11-2, the J call TRBJ2-2; 13 bases agree with TRBD2. The CDR3 totals 17 residues. V was pared by 5 bases and J by 4 bases, with 7 bases of the junction left unmatched. The V gene's germline CDR1 is SGHAT and CDR2 FQNNGV. This CDR3 reads CASSPLTSGRFTGELFF. The CDR3 DNA reads as TGTGCCAGCAGCCCCCTGACTAGCGGGAGGTTCACCGGGGAGCTGTTTTTT. The variable domain in full, with the rest retrieved from reference TRBV11-2 and TRBJ2-2, is EAGVAQSPRYKIIEKRQSVAFWCNPISGHATLYWYQQILGQGPKLLIQFQNNGVVDDSQLPKDRFSAERLKGVDSTLKIQPAKLEDSAVYLCASSPLTSGRFTGELFFGEGSRLTVL.

The chain uses TRBV7-9 and TRBJ1-1, with 7 bases lining up with TRBD1. The CDR3 contains 14 residues. Germline lookup yields CDR1 SEHNR and CDR2 FQNEAQ (reference sequence). Trimming at V came to 3 bases and at J to 3 bases, leaving 4 bases not matched to a gene. CDR3 residues: CASSFRQGYTEAFF. The CDR3 DNA reads TGTGCCAGCAGCTTCCGACAGGGATACACTGAAGCTTTCTTT.

J is TRBJ2-7 and V is TRBV6-5, with D possibly matching TRBD1 (6 bases). The ends were cut back, 2 bases at V and 2 bases at J, with 7 bases in the middle. CDR3 size: 13 residues. Germline CDR1 is MNHEY and CDR2 is SVGAGI. The CDR3 nucleotides are TGTGCCAGCAGTTACAGGGGGACCTACGAGCAGTACTTC. Amino acid sequence: CASSYRGTYEQYF.

This clone was detected only a few times. This chain connects TRBV7-3 to TRBJ2-1; 10 nucleotides line up with TRBD1. Trimming took 5 bases from V and 5 from J; bases not matched to a gene: 9. CDR3 length: 16 residues. Looked up from germline, CDR1 is SGHTA and CDR2 is FQGTGA. This CDR3 is CASSLGFGTGDNEQFF. In DNA form, the CDR3 reads TGTGCCAGCAGCCTAGGCTTCGGGACAGGGGACAATGAGCAGTTCTTC.

This clone was detected only once. The rearrangement uses TRBV5-1 and TRBJ1-1, with D maybe TRBD1 (5 bases). The germline V and J ends were trimmed by 4 bases and 1 base, with 23 bases remaining between them. CDR1 is SGHRS, CDR2 YFSETQ, per germline. The CDR3 has 18 residues. For the CDR3, the DNA is TGCGCCAGCAGCACCCCCCCGGTCCTGCAAGGGGCGAACACTGAAGCTTTCTTT. Amino acids: CASSTPPVLQGANTEAFF.

This clone has a single count. This rearrangement joins TRBV6-1 to TRBJ1-5; unclear D gene. With 3 bases removed from V and 3 bases from J, the gap between germline ends came to 9 bases. The CDR3 consists of 14 residues. The V gene's germline CDR1 is MNHNS and CDR2 SASEGT. Written as DNA, the CDR3 is TGTGCCAGCAGTGACGGGAGAATCAATCAGCCCCAGCATTTT. This translates into CASSDGRINQPQHF.

This clone was counted once. The rearrangement joins TRBV9 to TRBJ1-1; D is unresolved. Germline assignment: CDR1 SGDLS and CDR2 YYNGEE. The V end lost 3 bases, the J end lost 6 bases, and 6 bases lay between the germline ends. The CDR3 sequence is 11 residues long. This CDR3 reads CASSAGPEAFF. DNA for the CDR3: TGTGCCAGCAGCGCCGGTCCTGAAGCTTTCTTT.

The chain couples TRBV30 to TRBJ2-7, with D perhaps TRBD1 (5 bases). The CDR3 extends over 13 amino acids. V lost 4 bases to trimming and J lost 2 bases, with 12 bases between them. Germline lookup yields CDR1 GTSNPN and CDR2 SVGIG (reference sequence). In nucleotides, the CDR3 is TGTGCCTGGAATAGACAGAACACCTACGAGCAGTACTTC. Its protein product is CAWNRQNTYEQYF.

The chain uses TRBV18 and TRBJ1-1; 7 bases line up with TRBD1. The CDR3 sequence is 13 residues long. CDR1 KGHSH and CDR2 LQKENI come from the germline V gene. V gave up 4 bases and J gave up 7 bases; unmatched junction bases: 6. The CDR3 bases are TGTGCCAGCTCACTACAGGGGAAGGGTGAAGCTTTCTTT. Amino acids: CASSLQGKGEAFF.